Listed here are 9 T cell receptor beta chains from one sample, sequenced in a study of T cell responses to AZD1222 COVID-19 vaccine. Some clones are missing from TCRdb's copy, which holds only in-frame ones; the method was immunoSEQ multiplex PCR. The top ten clones hold about 2.5% of a sample with under 120,000 clones, 70% to 90% of them seen once. The sample in question was peripheral blood, obtained 28 days after the second AZD1222 dose. The source of these receptors is an adult who received the AZD1222 COVID-19 vaccine.

The chain is built from TRBV27 and TRBJ1-5, with 7 bases identical to TRBD1. Per germline, CDR1 MNHEY and CDR2 SMNVEV (reference sequence). The CDR3 is 14 residues long. The V segment lost 2 bases and the J segment 6 bases; nucleotides outside the gene matches: 4. The CDR3 loop reads CASSLRGRFQPQHF. In nucleotides, the CDR3 is TGTGCCAGCAGTTTAAGGGGGCGGTTTCAGCCCCAGCATTTT.

For this clone: In the same sample, other DNA sequences code for this CDR3. The V and J genes are TRBV10-1 and TRBJ2-2, with D hard to call. The germline V and J ends were trimmed by 0 bases and 3 bases, with 8 bases remaining between them. Germline values: CDR1 WNHNN, CDR2 SYGVQD (reference sequence). The CDR3 runs to 15 residues. The CDR3 reads CASSESGRDTGELFF. The CDR3 bases are TGCGCCAGCAGTGAGTCGGGCCGCGACACCGGGGAGCTGTTTTTT.

The CDR3 here is CASSLGVSYQPQHF. In nucleotides, the CDR3 is TGTGCCAGCAGCTTGGGTGTGTCGTATCAGCCCCAGCATTTT. The chain couples TRBV5-6 to TRBJ1-5; D is undetermined. The CDR3 is 14 residues long. CDR1 and CDR2 (germline): SGHDT, YYEEEE. V shed 0 bases and J shed 5 bases, with 9 bases lying between them.

The chain uses TRBV6-5 and TRBJ2-5; 14 nucleotides line up with TRBD2. V lost 7 bases, J lost 4 bases, and 5 bases stayed unmatched. CDR3 length: 15 residues. Germline CDR1 reads MNHEY; CDR2 reads SVGAGI. DNA of the CDR3: TGTGCCAGCACCTATGGACTAGCGGGAGGAGAGACCCAGTACTTC. This codes for CASTYGLAGGETQYF.

Worth noting for this clone: Different DNA sequences within this sample yield the same CDR3. V and J are TRBV6-5 and TRBJ1-4; D possibly corresponds to TRBD1 (5 bases). The CDR3 length is 15 residues. Trimming removed 4 bases from V and 5 bases from J, with 14 bases in between. Germline CDR1 MNHEY, CDR2 SVGAGI. This chain's CDR3 is CASSSGTAGNEKLFF. The CDR3 DNA follows: TGTGCCAGCAGTTCGGGGACGGCGGGGAATGAAAAACTGTTTTTT.

The rearrangement uses TRBV28 and TRBJ2-1; 11 bases align to TRBD2. The ends lost 6 bases at V and 0 bases at J; junction bases unmatched: 13. The CDR3 is 19 amino acids. Germline values: CDR1 MDHEN, CDR2 SYDVKM. CDR3: CASSLNLAGGPGSYNEQFF. The CDR3 DNA is TGTGCCAGCAGCCTAAATCTAGCGGGAGGTCCGGGCTCCTACAATGAGCAGTTCTTC.

The V call is TRBV19, the J call TRBJ1-5; 9 bases agree with TRBD1. V shed 7 bases, J shed 0 bases, and the junction held 13 bases outside the gene matches. Germline CDR1 is LNHDA and CDR2 is SQIVND (reference sequence). The CDR3 runs 18 residues. The CDR3 DNA sequence: TGTGCCAGTATGGGGGCTCCGGGACAGGGCTTTAGCAATCAGCCCCAGCATTTT. Translated, it gives CASMGAPGQGFSNQPQHF.

This chain joins TRBV6-6 and TRBJ1-4; D remains ambiguous. V was pared by 7 bases and J by 8 bases, with 17 bases between. The germline gives CDR1 MNHNY, CDR2 SVGAGI (reference sequence). The CDR3 spans 14 residues. The CDR3 DNA sequence: TGTGCCAGCACCTCGCCCGGGCTTGGAGAAAAACTGTTTTTT. It yields the protein CASTSPGLGEKLFF.

The J gene is TRBJ2-7, the V gene TRBV7-9; unclear D gene. The CDR3 has 13 residues. Germline CDR1 SEHNR, CDR2 FQNEAQ (reference sequence). The V end lost 3 bases, the J end lost 4 bases, and 10 bases lay between the germline ends. DNA for the CDR3: TGTGCCAGCAGCTTTGACGGTTCGTACGAGCAGTACTTC. Its translation: CASSFDGSYEQYF. The full variable domain, rest sourced from reference TRBV7-9 and TRBJ2-7, is DTGVSQNPRHKITKRGQNVTFRCDPISEHNRLYWYRQTLGQGPEFLTYFQNEAQLEKSRLLSDRFSAERPKGSFSTLEIQRTEQGDSAMYLCASSFDGSYEQYFGPGTRLTVT.